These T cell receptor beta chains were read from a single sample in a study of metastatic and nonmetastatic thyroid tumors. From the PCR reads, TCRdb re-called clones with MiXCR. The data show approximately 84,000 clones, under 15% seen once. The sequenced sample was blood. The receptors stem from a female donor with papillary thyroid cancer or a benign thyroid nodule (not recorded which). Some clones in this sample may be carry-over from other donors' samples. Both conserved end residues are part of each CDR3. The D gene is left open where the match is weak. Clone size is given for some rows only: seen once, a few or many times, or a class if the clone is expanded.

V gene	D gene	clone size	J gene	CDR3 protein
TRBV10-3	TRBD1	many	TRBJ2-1	CATLPQDRGVYNEQFF
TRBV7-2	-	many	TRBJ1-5	CASSLSWGGNQPQHF
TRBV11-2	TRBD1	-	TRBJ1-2	CASILVGFKTGVDYGYTF
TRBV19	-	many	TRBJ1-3	CASSISGSGNTIYF
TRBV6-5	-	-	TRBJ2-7	CASSYSGSMNYEQYF
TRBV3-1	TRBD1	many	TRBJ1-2	CASSPTGGSYGYTF
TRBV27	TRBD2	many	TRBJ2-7	CASSPFRLAGTYEQYF
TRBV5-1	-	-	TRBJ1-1	CASSFYISNTEAFF
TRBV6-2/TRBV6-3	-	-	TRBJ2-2	CASSYVTPPRFTGDLFF
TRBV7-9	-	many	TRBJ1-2	CASSLLYGYTF